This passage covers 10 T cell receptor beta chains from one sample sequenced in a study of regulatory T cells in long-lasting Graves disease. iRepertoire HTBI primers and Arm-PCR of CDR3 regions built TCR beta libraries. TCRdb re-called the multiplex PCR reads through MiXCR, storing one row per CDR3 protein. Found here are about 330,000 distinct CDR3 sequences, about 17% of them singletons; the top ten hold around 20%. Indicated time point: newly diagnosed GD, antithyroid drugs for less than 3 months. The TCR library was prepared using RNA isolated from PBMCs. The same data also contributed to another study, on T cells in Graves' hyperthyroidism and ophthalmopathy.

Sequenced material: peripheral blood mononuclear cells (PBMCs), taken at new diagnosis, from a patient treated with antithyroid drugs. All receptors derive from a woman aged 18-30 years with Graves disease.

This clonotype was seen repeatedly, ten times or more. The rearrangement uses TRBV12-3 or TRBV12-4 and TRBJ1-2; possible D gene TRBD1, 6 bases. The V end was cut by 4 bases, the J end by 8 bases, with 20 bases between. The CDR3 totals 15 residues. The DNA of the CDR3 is TGTGCCAGCAGTTCTGGGGGGGACAACAGCGGGGGCTACACCTTC. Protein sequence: CASSSGGDNSGGYTF.

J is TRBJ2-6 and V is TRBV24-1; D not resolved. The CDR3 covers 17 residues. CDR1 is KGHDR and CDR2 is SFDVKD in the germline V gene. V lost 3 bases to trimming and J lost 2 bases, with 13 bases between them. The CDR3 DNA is TGTGCCACCAGTGATGGAACAGTGGGCCCTGGGGCCAACGTCCTGACTTTC. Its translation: CATSDGTVGPGANVLTF.

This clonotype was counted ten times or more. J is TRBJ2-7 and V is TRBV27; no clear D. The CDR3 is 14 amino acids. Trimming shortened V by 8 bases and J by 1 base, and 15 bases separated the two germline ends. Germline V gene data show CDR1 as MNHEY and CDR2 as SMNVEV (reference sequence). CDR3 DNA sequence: TGTGCCAGCTCCGGCGGCCTAGGATCCTACGAGCAGTACTTC. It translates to CASSGGLGSYEQYF.

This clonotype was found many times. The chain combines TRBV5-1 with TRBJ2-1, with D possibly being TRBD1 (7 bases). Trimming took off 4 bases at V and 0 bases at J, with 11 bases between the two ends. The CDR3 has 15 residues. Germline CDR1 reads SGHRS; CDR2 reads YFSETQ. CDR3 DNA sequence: TGCGCCAGCAGCCGCGGGGACAGCTCCTACAATGAGCAGTTCTTC. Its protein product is CASSRGDSSYNEQFF. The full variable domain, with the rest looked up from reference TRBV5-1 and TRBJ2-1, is KAGVTQTPRYLIKTRGQQVTLSCSPISGHRSVSWYQQTPGQGLQFLFEYFSETQRNKGNFPGRFSGRQFSNSRSEMNVSTLELGDSALYLCASSRGDSSYNEQFFGPGTRLTVL.

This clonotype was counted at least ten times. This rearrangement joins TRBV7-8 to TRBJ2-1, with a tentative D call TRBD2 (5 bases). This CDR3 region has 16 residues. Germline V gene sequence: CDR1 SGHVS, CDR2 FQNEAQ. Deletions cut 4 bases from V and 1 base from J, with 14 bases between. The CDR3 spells CASSSRAGRSYNEQFF. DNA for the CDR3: TGTGCCAGCAGCTCGAGGGCGGGCAGGTCCTACAATGAGCAGTTCTTC.

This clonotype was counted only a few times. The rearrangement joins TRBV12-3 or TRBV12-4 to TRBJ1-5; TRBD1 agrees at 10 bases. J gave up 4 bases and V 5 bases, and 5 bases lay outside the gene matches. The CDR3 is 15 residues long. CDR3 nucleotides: TGTGCCAGCAGTCTGACAGGGGGCTGGAATCAGCCCCAGCATTTT. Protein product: CASSLTGGWNQPQHF.

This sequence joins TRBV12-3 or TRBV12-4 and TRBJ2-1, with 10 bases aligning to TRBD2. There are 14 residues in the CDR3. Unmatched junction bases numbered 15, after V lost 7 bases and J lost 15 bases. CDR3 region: CASTIGLAGEKPFF. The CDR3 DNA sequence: TGTGCCAGCACCATTGGGCTAGCGGGGGAAAAGCCGTTCTTC.

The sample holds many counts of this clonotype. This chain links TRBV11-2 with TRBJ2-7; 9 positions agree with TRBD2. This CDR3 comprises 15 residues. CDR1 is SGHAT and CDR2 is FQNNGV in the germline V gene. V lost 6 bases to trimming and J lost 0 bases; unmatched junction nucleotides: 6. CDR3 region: CASRSLAGSSYEQYF. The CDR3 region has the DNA TGTGCCAGCAGGTCTCTAGCGGGGAGCTCCTACGAGCAGTACTTC.

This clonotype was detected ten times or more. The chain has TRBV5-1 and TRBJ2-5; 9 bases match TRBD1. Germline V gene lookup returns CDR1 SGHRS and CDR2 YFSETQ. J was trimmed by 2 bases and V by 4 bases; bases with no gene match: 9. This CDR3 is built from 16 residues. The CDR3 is CASSDRGRATQETQYF. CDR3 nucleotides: TGCGCCAGCAGCGACAGGGGGAGAGCTACACAAGAGACCCAGTACTTC.

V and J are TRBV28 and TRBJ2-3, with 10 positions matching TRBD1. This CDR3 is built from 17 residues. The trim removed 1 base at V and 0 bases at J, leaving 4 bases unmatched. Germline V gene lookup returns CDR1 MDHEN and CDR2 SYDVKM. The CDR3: CASSLFRTGGSTDTQYF. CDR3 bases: TGTGCCAGCAGTTTATTTAGGACAGGGGGGAGCACAGATACGCAGTATTTT. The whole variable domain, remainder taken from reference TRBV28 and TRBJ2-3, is DVKVTQSSRYLVKRTGEKVFLECVQDMDHENMFWYRQDPGLGLRLIYFSYDVKMKEKGDIPEGYSVSREKKERFSLILESASTNQTSMYLCASSLFRTGGSTDTQYFGPGTRLTVL.